The 13 T cell receptor beta chains below come from one sample, sequenced in a study of post-analysis software for immune sequencing data (dated by TCRdb to between 2014 and 2016). Study-wide conclusions, independent of this receptor: Significantly higher frequencies in patients than in controls were found for roughly five TRBV segments, including TRBV5-6, TRBV5-1 and TRBV20-1.

Their antigens are not known. Libraries were prepared through PCR. The sample was run on an Illumina HiSeq 2500. To reduce PCR and sequencing biases, unique molecular identifiers were built into the TCR beta cDNA libraries. The public reads were reprocessed in TCRdb via fastp at Q25 and MiXCR, keeping in-frame beta chains. Rows with a matching CDR3 protein are joined into one entry that keeps the most common DNA and genes. The sample table lists about 820,000 distinct CDR3 sequences, approximately 53% of them with a count of one. The ten largest clones take up approximately 4.3% of the sample. Sequencing input: blood. Receptors were obtained from a girl under 18 with multiple sclerosis.

This clonotype has a handful of counts. The rearrangement uses TRBV6-1 and TRBJ2-7, with TRBD2 as a possible D gene (6 bases). Trimming left V 6 bases short and J 0 bases short, with 21 bases between. This CDR3 has 17 amino acids. The germline V gene has CDR1 MNHNS and CDR2 SASEGT. The chain's CDR3 is CASSDLGGTPISYEQYF. The CDR3 DNA reads TGTGCCAGCAGCGACCTTGGGGGGACTCCAATCTCCTACGAGCAGTACTTC.

Only a few counts were recorded for this clonotype. The genes are TRBV29-1 and TRBJ2-7, with D possibly TRBD2 on 5 matching bases. V was cut by 6 bases and J by 2 bases, with 17 bases left in between. Germline lookup yields CDR1 SQVTM and CDR2 ANQGSEA. CDR3 length: 14 amino acids. The CDR3 region has the DNA TGCAGCGTGTCCCGCACCGGGATCCCCTACGAGCAGTACTTC. It codes for CSVSRTGIPYEQYF.

The chain has TRBV6-5 and TRBJ2-1; 10 bases are a match to TRBD1. Germline CDR1 is MNHEY and CDR2 is SVGAGI. The CDR3 totals 15 residues. Unmatched junction bases numbered 3, after V lost 2 bases and J lost 5 bases. CDR3 sequence reads: CASSYAGQGNNEQFF. The CDR3 DNA reads as TGTGCCAGCAGTTACGCGGGACAGGGGAACAATGAGCAGTTCTTC.

In this sample, this clonotype turned up a few times. The chain combines TRBV3-1 with TRBJ1-2, with D uncertain. Germline V gene sequence: CDR1 LGHDT, CDR2 YNNKEL (reference sequence). CDR3 size: 13 residues. V was shortened by 0 bases and J by 5 bases, with 7 bases between the two germline ends. CDR3 in DNA: TGTGCCAGCAGCCAAGATTGGGGATATGGCTACACCTTC. It specifies CASSQDWGYGYTF.

The chain combines TRBV2 with TRBJ2-1; D is uncertain. The germline V gene has CDR1 SNHLY and CDR2 FYNNEI. The V end was cut by 2 bases, the J end by 7 bases, with 6 bases between. The CDR3 has 12 amino acids. CDR3 nucleotide sequence: TGTGCCAGCAGTGAAATTGGGAATGAGCAGTTCTTC. Protein: CASSEIGNEQFF.

The sample holds a few counts of this clonotype. The chain recombines TRBV5-1 with TRBJ2-5, with 8 bases aligning to TRBD2. Germline values: CDR1 SGHRS, CDR2 YFSETQ. The CDR3 spans 14 residues. V shed 2 bases and J 4 bases; nucleotides not matched to a gene: 4. CDR3 DNA: TGCGCCAGCAGCTTCCGGGAGGGCCGAGAGACCCAGTACTTC. This encodes CASSFREGRETQYF.

The genes are TRBV5-1 and TRBJ1-2; 8 bases line up with TRBD1. The trim removed 0 bases at V and 8 bases at J, leaving 12 bases unmatched. CDR1 is SGHRS and CDR2 is YFSETQ in the germline V gene. CDR3 size: 16 residues. The CDR3 DNA sequence: TGCGCCAGCAGCTTGGCGGCTCGGCAGGGGGCGCGGGGCTACACCTTC. Residues: CASSLAARQGARGYTF.

This clonotype was counted a few times. CDR3 region: CASQGGLPNTEAFF. CDR3 nucleotides: TGTGCCAGCCAGGGGGGACTACCAAACACTGAAGCTTTCTTT. This chain uses TRBV7-9 with TRBJ1-1, with 7 bases lining up with TRBD1. Germline CDR1 is SEHNR and CDR2 is FQNEAQ (reference sequence). V lost 8 bases and J lost 2; bases outside the gene matches: 8. This CDR3 contains 14 residues.

This clonotype was counted only a few times. The J gene is TRBJ2-7, the V gene TRBV3-1, with D unclear. Trimming shortened V by 4 bases and J by 3 bases, and 10 bases separated the two germline ends. The CDR3 runs 13 residues. Germline V CDR1 and CDR2: LGHDT, YNNKEL (reference sequence). The CDR3 loop reads CASSLSPGYEQYF. The CDR3 nucleotides are TGTGCCAGCAGCCTCTCTCCGGGCTACGAGCAGTACTTC.

The CDR3 DNA sequence: TGTGCCATCAGTGGGACTAGCGGGAGAGAGTTAACCGGGGAGCTGTTTTTT. Translation: CAISGTSGRELTGELFF. The chain is built from TRBV10-3 and TRBJ2-2, with 13 bases fitting TRBD2. This CDR3 is built from 17 residues. J lost 5 bases, V lost 4 bases, and 7 bases had no gene match. Germline assignment: CDR1 ENHRY and CDR2 SYGVKD.

The DNA for the CDR3 is TGCGCCAGCAGCCAAGTTAGCGACTCACCCCTCCACTTT. As protein: CASSQVSDSPLHF. The chain joins TRBV4-1 to TRBJ1-6; no clear D gene. CDR1 and CDR2 (germline): MGHRA, YSYEKL. V was pared by 1 base and J by 10 bases, with 8 bases between. CDR3 length: 13 amino acids.

This clonotype was recorded at least ten times. The chain recombines TRBV3-1 with TRBJ2-1, with 14 bases identical to TRBD2. Looked up from germline, CDR1 is LGHDT and CDR2 is YNNKEL (reference sequence). The length of the CDR3 is 15 residues. V was pared by 4 bases and J by 10 bases, with 6 bases of the junction left unmatched. In nucleotides, the CDR3 is TGTGCCAGCAGCCCGGGACTAGCGGGAGTGGGCGAGCAGTTCTTC. This gives the protein CASSPGLAGVGEQFF.

This rearrangement joins TRBV7-9 to TRBJ2-5; TRBD1 matches 9 bases. With 5 bases clipped from V and 5 bases from J, the junction kept 9 bases outside the gene matches. The CDR3 is 15 residues long. The germline gives CDR1 SEHNR, CDR2 FQNEAQ (reference sequence). Here the CDR3 reads CASSAGQGRPETQYF. The CDR3 DNA sequence: TGTGCCAGCAGCGCGGGACAGGGACGTCCGGAGACCCAGTACTTC.